Below are 17 T cell receptor beta chains sequenced from a single sample in a study of shared clonotypes between healthy human individuals. Data came from immunoSEQ multiplex PCR; TCRdb stores just in-frame clones and leaves some out. This table holds hundreds of thousands of clones, less than 98% found once. The material sequenced was naive CD4+ T cells sorted from blood. Subset given: CD45RA+ positively selected. All receptors derive from a woman aged 25 to 39 in good health.

The chain links TRBV5-1 to TRBJ1-3; TRBD1 is a possible D gene (5 bases). Germline lookup yields CDR1 SGHRS and CDR2 YFSETQ. There are 15 residues in the CDR3. Trimming removed 1 base from V and 1 base from J, with 9 bases in between. DNA for the CDR3: TGCGCCAGCAGCTTGTCGGGGGATTCTGGAAACACCATATATTTT. Protein: CASSLSGDSGNTIYF.

The V gene is TRBV29-1, the J gene TRBJ2-1; 13 nucleotides agree with TRBD2. This CDR3 has 13 residues. Germline V gene lookup returns CDR1 SQVTM and CDR2 ANQGSEA. The V segment lost 6 bases and the J segment 9 bases; nucleotides outside the gene matches: 5. CDR3 amino acids: CSVEGLAGIEQFF. In nucleotides, the CDR3 is TGCAGCGTGGAGGGACTAGCGGGAATTGAGCAGTTCTTC.

The V and J genes are TRBV28 and TRBJ2-7; maybe TRBD1 (5 bases). The CDR3 extends over 14 amino acids. V was shortened by 6 bases and J by 3 bases, with 15 bases between the two germline ends. CDR1 MDHEN and CDR2 SYDVKM come from the germline V gene. This CDR3 is CASRTAQTVYEQYF. CDR3 coding DNA: TGTGCCAGCAGGACAGCGCAGACCGTCTACGAGCAGTACTTC.

This chain links TRBV21-1 with TRBJ2-1; the table's D gene call, TRBD2, was not cross checked with the DNA. TRBV21-1 is recorded as a pseudogene. This CDR3 has 18 amino acids. The DNA of the CDR3 is TGTGCCAGCAGCAAATCTGTCGGACTAGCGGGATCCTACAATGAGCAGTTCTTC. It codes for CASSKSVGLAGSYNEQFF.

This chain links TRBV19 with TRBJ1-6, with D possibly being TRBD1 (6 bases). Deletions cut 5 bases from V and 4 bases from J, with 12 bases between. Germline V gene lookup returns CDR1 LNHDA and CDR2 SQIVND (reference sequence). This CDR3 is built from 15 residues. The chain's CDR3 is CASSPGQSYNSPLHF. CDR3 nucleotide sequence: TGTGCCAGTAGTCCCGGACAGAGTTATAATTCACCCCTCCACTTT.

This chain connects TRBV28 to TRBJ1-3; 8 positions agree with TRBD1. The CDR3 runs 15 residues. CDR1 is MDHEN, CDR2 SYDVKM, per germline. V shed 6 bases, J shed 1 base, and the junction held 5 bases outside the gene matches. The CDR3 loop reads CASSSGQASGNTIYF. The CDR3 DNA follows: TGTGCCAGCAGCTCGGGACAGGCTTCTGGAAACACCATATATTTT. Variable domain in full (rest from reference TRBV28 and TRBJ1-3): DVKVTQSSRYLVKRTGEKVFLECVQDMDHENMFWYRQDPGLGLRLIYFSYDVKMKEKGDIPEGYSVSREKKERFSLILESASTNQTSMYLCASSSGQASGNTIYFGEGSWLTVV.

The chain links TRBV4-1 to TRBJ1-2; D gene ambiguous. This CDR3 contains 15 residues. Germline values: CDR1 MGHRA, CDR2 YSYEKL. Trimming pared 0 bases from V and 4 bases from J, leaving 12 bases between. CDR3 bases: TGCGCCAGCAGCCAAGATCCAGGAGGCACCTATGGCTACACCTTC. Translation gives CASSQDPGGTYGYTF.

This chain uses TRBV5-1 with TRBJ2-7, with 8 bases fitting TRBD1. This CDR3 is built from 13 residues. The germline V gene encodes CDR1 SGHRS and CDR2 YFSETQ. The J segment lost 5 bases and the V segment lost 8 bases, leaving 9 bases of the junction unmatched. The CDR3 DNA reads as TGCGCCAGTGATTATGGACAGGGCGACGAGCAGTACTTC. It is translated as CASDYGQGDEQYF.

The chain carries TRBV19 and TRBJ1-1; D not resolved. The CDR3 runs 16 residues. The germline V gene has CDR1 LNHDA and CDR2 SQIVND (reference sequence). V was clipped by 1 base and J by 8 bases, with 20 bases between them. CDR3 protein: CASSIVPRFLNREAFF. DNA of the CDR3: TGTGCCAGTAGTATAGTCCCCCGGTTCCTGAATCGAGAAGCTTTCTTT.

The chain joins TRBV2 to TRBJ1-3; no firm D call. Germline values: CDR1 SNHLY, CDR2 FYNNEI. V was clipped by 8 bases and J by 4 bases, with 24 bases between them. The CDR3 consists of 17 residues. CDR3 sequence: CASSGPFPKASGNTIYF. The CDR3 DNA reads TGTGCCAGCTCCGGACCCTTTCCCAAGGCTTCGGGAAACACCATATATTTT.

As for this clone: The sample holds other DNA sequences that translate to the same CDR3. This chain uses TRBV5-1 with TRBJ1-3; D not certain. The CDR3 is 15 amino acids. CDR1 and CDR2 (germline): SGHRS, YFSETQ. V was clipped by 0 bases and J by 0 bases, with 7 bases between them. Here the CDR3 DNA reads TGCGCCAGCAGCTTGGAAGGGAGCTCTGGAAACACCATATATTTT. Translation: CASSLEGSSGNTIYF.

The chain joins TRBV6-6 to TRBJ2-2; 10 bases are a match to TRBD1. This CDR3 comprises 16 residues. V was pared by 5 bases and J by 9 bases, with 12 bases of the junction left unmatched. Germline-derived CDR1 and CDR2 are MNHNY and SVGAGI (reference sequence). The CDR3 DNA reads TGTGCCAGCAGTCCGCGACAGGGGGCTTTAGCCTGGGAGCTGTTTTTT. It encodes CASSPRQGALAWELFF.

The chain uses TRBV6-5 and TRBJ2-7, with TRBD1 identical over 7 bases. CDR3 length equals 14 residues. The germline V gene encodes CDR1 MNHEY and CDR2 SVGAGI. The junction had 5 bases not matched to a gene; V was cut back by 4 bases and J by 2 bases. CDR3 amino acids: CASSSYRGPYEQYF. The CDR3 DNA follows: TGTGCCAGCAGTTCGTACAGGGGCCCCTACGAGCAGTACTTC.

CDR3 coding DNA: TGTGCCAGCAGCCTAGCGGGGCGCGGGGAGCTGTTTTTT. Protein sequence: CASSLAGRGELFF. This rearrangement joins TRBV28 to TRBJ2-2, with 9 nucleotides matching TRBD2. The V gene end was trimmed by 6 bases and the J gene end by 7 bases; junction bases not matched to a gene: 3. The CDR3 is 13 amino acids. CDR1 is MDHEN, CDR2 SYDVKM, per germline.

The chain joins TRBV19 to TRBJ2-1, with 7 positions matching TRBD2. Trimming removed 7 bases from V and 7 bases from J; junction bases left unmatched: 13. In germline, CDR1 is LNHDA, CDR2 SQIVND (reference sequence). The CDR3 extends over 15 amino acids. CDR3 region: CASMAGTNTPNEQFF. The CDR3 DNA follows: TGTGCCAGTATGGCGGGGACTAACACCCCTAATGAGCAGTTCTTC. The full variable domain, its missing parts supplied by reference TRBV19 and TRBJ2-1, is DGGITQSPKYLFRKEGQNVTLSCEQNLNHDAMYWYRQDPGQGLRLIYYSQIVNDFQKGDIAEGYSVSREKKESFPLTVTSAQKNPTAFYLCASMAGTNTPNEQFFGPGTRLTVL.

This sequence joins TRBV7-9 and TRBJ1-5, with TRBD1 matching 10 bases. Germline CDR1 SEHNR, CDR2 FQNEAQ (reference sequence). V lost 6 bases to trimming and J lost 7 bases; unmatched junction nucleotides: 6. The CDR3 contains 14 residues. The chain's CDR3 is CASSHDRGLQPQHF. The CDR3 DNA reads as TGTGCCAGCAGTCACGACAGGGGGCTACAGCCCCAGCATTTT. The variable domain in full, with the rest retrieved from reference TRBV7-9 and TRBJ1-5, is DTGVSQNPRHKITKRGQNVTFRCDPISEHNRLYWYRQTLGQGPEFLTYFQNEAQLEKSRLLSDRFSAERPKGSFSTLEIQRTEQGDSAMYLCASSHDRGLQPQHFGDGTRLSIL.

This chain connects TRBV19 to TRBJ2-4; 13 nucleotides line up with TRBD2. Trimming cost V 3 bases and J 9 bases; bases outside gene matches: 8. Germline CDR1 reads LNHDA; CDR2 reads SQIVND (reference sequence). The CDR3 has 16 residues. The CDR3 nucleotides are TGTGCCAGTAGTATCGTCACTAGCGGGAGGGCCGTCATTCAGTACTTC. As protein: CASSIVTSGRAVIQYF.